This TCR beta chain emerged from a study of T cell responses to AZD1222 COVID-19 vaccine. TCRdb's table, derived via immunoSEQ multiplex PCR, lists solely in-frame clones and lacks some. The sample includes 120,000 or so clones, approximately 88% of them seen just once. The sequence came from an adult in good health. The starting material was peripheral blood, obtained on day 0 of AZD1222 vaccination.

The CDR3 spells CASSQGMRVQTGEAFF. For the CDR3, the DNA is TGCGCCAGCAGCCAAGGCATGAGGGTCCAAACCGGGGAAGCTTTCTTT. The gene calls are TRBV4-1 and TRBJ1-1; D unresolved. CDR1 and CDR2 from the germline V gene are MGHRA and YSYEKL. V gave up 1 base and J gave up 8 bases, with 20 bases separating them. The CDR3 loop spans 16 amino acids.